This T cell receptor beta chain was sequenced during a study of T cell repertoires in cytomegalovirus infection. Whole-study results and caveats: What dominated the ex vivo response were HLA-C-restricted CMV-specific TCR beta clonotypes.

Remarks on this clonotype: The antigen is undetermined.

TCRdb redid the calling of the reads with MiXCR, one entry per CDR3 protein. The sample contains approximately 100,000 distinct CDR3 sequences, under 50% of which appear only once. V was pared by 6 bases and J by 5 bases, with 11 bases of the junction left unmatched. Germline CDR1 and CDR2: SNHLY and FYNNEI. The CDR3 extends over 16 amino acids. The sample here was CD8+ T cells from cultured PBMCs, taken from culture after CMV antigen stimulation. This receptor was obtained from a human donor in good health (CMV status not recorded). Some clones in this sample may be carry-over from other donors' samples. V and J are TRBV2 and TRBJ2-7; TRBD2 aligns across 12 bases. The CDR3, as DNA: TGTGCCAGCAGAGCCACTAGCGGGGGGCCCCCCCACGAGCAGTACTTC. Its translation: CASRATSGGPPHEQYF.